The 3 T cell receptor beta chains below come from one sample, sequenced in a study of cytomegalovirus exposure and HLA in healthy donors. Vbeta (60) and Jbeta (13) primers were used in the PCR. This table comes from immunoSEQ multiplex PCR, and its TCRdb copy is limited to in-frame clones, with some not included. The sample holds about 110,000 clones, 75% seen once. The sample was PBMCs. The receptors derive from a middle-aged man in good health and CMV-seronegative.

The rearrangement uses TRBV6-6 and TRBJ1-2; 8 nucleotides align to TRBD1. The V segment lost 2 bases and the J segment 9 bases; nucleotides outside the gene matches: 8. This CDR3 has 14 amino acids. Germline V gives CDR1 MNHNY, CDR2 SVGAGI (reference sequence). CDR3 amino acids: CASSYPTGDRSYTF. CDR3 DNA sequence: TGTGCCAGCAGTTACCCGACAGGGGATAGGAGCTACACCTTC.

The table lists this clone with a count of one. The V gene is TRBV6-1, the J gene TRBJ2-5, with D perhaps matching TRBD2 (7 bases). Germline CDR1 is MNHNS and CDR2 is SASEGT. Trimming cost V 1 base and J 1 base, with 10 bases left between them. The CDR3 is made up of 15 amino acids. The CDR3 DNA sequence: TGTGCCAGCAGTGAAGAGGGGGGGGCCCAAGAGACCCAGTACTTC. It encodes CASSEEGGAQETQYF.

The chain carries TRBV4-1 and TRBJ2-2; TRBD1 matches at 8 bases. Germline V gives CDR1 MGHRA, CDR2 YSYEKL. V lost 4 bases, J lost 6 bases, and 7 bases stayed unmatched. This CDR3 has 15 residues. The DNA for the CDR3 is TGCGCCAGCAGCCCCCGGACAGGGAGGTCCGGGGAGCTGTTTTTT. Protein product: CASSPRTGRSGELFF.